These 14 T cell receptor beta chains came from one sample sequenced in a study of neurological immune-mediated disorders. TCRdb re-analysed the 5' RACE reads in MiXCR, keeping a single row per CDR3 protein. In the table there are tens of thousands of distinct CDR3 sequences, over 5% of which are singletons. Input material: PBMCs. The receptors were sampled from a woman aged 40 to 50 in good health.

The sample holds many counts of this clonotype. The chain joins TRBV7-3 to TRBJ1-6, with D perhaps TRBD1 (6 bases). This CDR3 has 14 amino acids. With 5 bases removed from V and 7 bases from J, the gap between germline ends came to 12 bases. Germline CDR1 and CDR2: SGHTA and FQGTGA. The CDR3 here is CASSIGQPNSPLHF. DNA for the CDR3: TGTGCCAGCAGCATCGGACAGCCGAATTCACCCCTCCACTTT.

In its sample, this clonotype was seen many times. The chain couples TRBV7-2 to TRBJ2-1, with 9 bases identical to TRBD2. CDR1 and CDR2 from the germline V gene are SGHTA and FQGNSA. The ends lost 5 bases at V and 5 bases at J; junction bases unmatched: 7. The CDR3 has 15 residues. The CDR3 protein is CASSPQVAGDNEQFF. DNA of the CDR3: TGTGCCAGCAGCCCCCAAGTAGCGGGAGACAATGAGCAGTTCTTC.

This clonotype was detected many times. The gene calls are TRBV7-2 and TRBJ2-1; TRBD2 agrees at 9 bases. The germline gives CDR1 SGHTA, CDR2 FQGNSA. The CDR3 length is 15 residues. With V trimmed by 5 bases and J by 10 bases, 12 bases remained unmatched. CDR3 coding DNA: TGTGCCAGCAGCCTGATAGCGGGAGAGATCGGGGAGCAGTTCTTC. Its protein product is CASSLIAGEIGEQFF.

This clonotype came up many times. CDR3 nucleotide sequence: TGTGCCAGCAGTTTCCTTAGCGGGGTCGAGCAGTACTTC. It is translated as CASSFLSGVEQYF. The chain joins TRBV12-3 or TRBV12-4 to TRBJ2-7; the match to TRBD2 covers 8 bases. The V gene end was trimmed by 3 bases and the J gene end by 6 bases; junction bases not matched to a gene: 4. The CDR3 covers 13 residues.

This clonotype is medium-sized (0.01 to 0.1%) by share. CDR3 DNA: TGCAGCGGAGTAATGGGGGATACGCAGTATTTT. Encoded protein: CSGVMGDTQYF. This chain joins TRBV29-1 and TRBJ2-3, with D hard to call. The CDR3 spans 11 residues. Germline CDR1 and CDR2: SQVTM and ANQGSEA. Trimming took off 7 bases at V and 6 bases at J, with 11 bases between the two ends.

This clonotype was counted at least ten times. The chain employs TRBV12-3 or TRBV12-4 and TRBJ1-1; D call uncertain. CDR3 length: 14 amino acids. V shed 4 bases and J shed 0 bases, with 9 bases lying between them. The CDR3 loop reads CASSSRTLNTEAFF. The CDR3 DNA reads TGTGCCAGCAGTTCCAGGACCCTGAACACTGAAGCTTTCTTT.

At least ten counts were recorded for this clonotype. V is TRBV6-1 and J is TRBJ2-3; the match to TRBD2 covers 14 bases. CDR3 length: 15 residues. The V and J ends lost 3 bases and 4 bases, in that order; junction bases with no gene match: 0. Germline CDR1 reads MNHNS; CDR2 reads SASEGT. CDR3 coding DNA: TGTGCCAGCAGTGAGGGACTAGCGGGAGCAGATACGCAGTATTTT. Protein product: CASSEGLAGADTQYF.

This clonotype was counted many times. This rearrangement joins TRBV12-3 or TRBV12-4 to TRBJ1-1; no clear D gene. Deletions cut 1 base from V and 4 bases from J, with 7 bases between. This CDR3 is 13 amino acids long. The CDR3 loop reads CASSLGEITEAFF. In DNA, the CDR3 is TGTGCCAGCAGTTTAGGGGAAATCACTGAAGCTTTCTTT.

Ten or more counts support this clonotype. V usage is TRBV20-1 and J usage is TRBJ1-5; D is perhaps TRBD1 (5 bases). Germline CDR1 reads DFQATT; CDR2 reads SNEGSKA (reference sequence). The CDR3 is made up of 13 amino acids. Deletions cut 5 bases from V and 3 bases from J, with 11 bases between. CDR3 protein: CSAEEGINQPQHF. The CDR3 nucleotides read TGCAGTGCTGAAGAGGGGATCAATCAGCCCCAGCATTTT.

Many counts were recorded for this clonotype. The rearrangement uses TRBV6-5 and TRBJ1-1; D possibly corresponds to TRBD1 (5 bases). In germline, CDR1 is MNHEY, CDR2 SVGAGI. The CDR3 spans 16 residues. Between the trimmed V and J ends, which lost 0 bases and 5 bases, there was a span of 16 bases. The CDR3 coding sequence is TGTGCCAGCAGTTACTCAGCGGGCAGGGCGGGGACTGAAGCTTTCTTT. This translates into CASSYSAGRAGTEAFF.

This clonotype was recorded many times. V gene TRBV20-1 combines with J gene TRBJ1-5; TRBD1 matches 8 bases. CDR1 and CDR2 (germline): DFQATT, SNEGSKA (reference sequence). The CDR3 consists of 14 residues. The J segment lost 5 bases and the V segment lost 6 bases, leaving 9 bases of the junction unmatched. The CDR3: CSAKQGVEYQPQHF. As DNA, the CDR3 is TGCAGTGCGAAACAGGGGGTAGAGTATCAGCCCCAGCATTTT.

This clonotype showed up many times. The chain has TRBV5-5 and TRBJ2-5; 9 bases match TRBD1. Germline-derived CDR1 and CDR2 are SGHKS and YYEKEE (reference sequence). The CDR3 contains 13 residues. After removal of 4 bases from V and 6 bases from J, the junction contained 4 bases not matched to a gene. CDR3 nucleotides: TGTGCCAGCAGCCGAGACAGGGGGAAGACCCAGTACTTC. Its protein product is CASSRDRGKTQYF.

This clonotype was found many times. V is TRBV19 and J is TRBJ1-4; D might be TRBD1 (6 bases). Trimming stripped 11 bases from V and 3 bases from J, with 19 bases between. In germline, CDR1 is LNHDA, CDR2 SQIVND (reference sequence). This CDR3 is 15 amino acids long. The CDR3, as DNA: TGTGCCGCCCGCGACCCGGGACATTCTAATGAAAAACTGTTTTTT. This sequence encodes CAARDPGHSNEKLFF.

This clonotype was seen many times. The rearrangement links TRBV20-1 to TRBJ2-7, with D possibly being TRBD2 (6 bases). Germline V gene lookup returns CDR1 DFQATT and CDR2 SNEGSKA (reference sequence). This CDR3 comprises 15 residues. V lost 6 bases, J lost 2 bases, and 20 bases lay in between. CDR3 region: CSARNTGTGAYEQYF. DNA of the CDR3: TGCAGTGCCAGGAATACCGGGACTGGAGCCTACGAGCAGTACTTC.